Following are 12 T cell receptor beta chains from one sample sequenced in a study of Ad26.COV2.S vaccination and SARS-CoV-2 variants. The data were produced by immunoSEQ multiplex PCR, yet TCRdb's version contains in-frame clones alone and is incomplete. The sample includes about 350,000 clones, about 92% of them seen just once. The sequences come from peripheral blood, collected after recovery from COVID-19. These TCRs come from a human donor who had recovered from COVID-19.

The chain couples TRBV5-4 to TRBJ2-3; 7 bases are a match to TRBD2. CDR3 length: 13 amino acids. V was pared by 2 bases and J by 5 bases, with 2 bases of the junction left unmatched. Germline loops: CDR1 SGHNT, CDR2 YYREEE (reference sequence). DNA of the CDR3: TGTGCCAGCAGCTTCAAGCGGGGAGATACGCAGTATTTT. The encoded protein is CASSFKRGDTQYF.

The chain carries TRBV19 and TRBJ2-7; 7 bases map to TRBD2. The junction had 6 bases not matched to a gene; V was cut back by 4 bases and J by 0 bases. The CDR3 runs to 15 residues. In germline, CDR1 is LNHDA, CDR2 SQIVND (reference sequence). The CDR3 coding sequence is TGTGCCAGTAGTACCCGGGAGGTCGGCTCCTACGAGCAGTACTTC. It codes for CASSTREVGSYEQYF.

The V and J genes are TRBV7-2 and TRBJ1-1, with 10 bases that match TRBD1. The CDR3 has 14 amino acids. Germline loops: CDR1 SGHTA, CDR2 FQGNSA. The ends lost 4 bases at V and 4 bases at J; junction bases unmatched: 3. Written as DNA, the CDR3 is TGTGCCAGCAGCTCGACAGGGGGCCTCACTGAAGCTTTCTTT. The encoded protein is CASSSTGGLTEAFF.

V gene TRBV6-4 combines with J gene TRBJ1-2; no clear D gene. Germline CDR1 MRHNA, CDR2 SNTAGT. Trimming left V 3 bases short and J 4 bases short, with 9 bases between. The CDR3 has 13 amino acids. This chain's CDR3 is CASSESGGYGYTF. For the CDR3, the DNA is TGTGCCAGCAGTGAATCAGGAGGCTATGGCTACACCTTC.

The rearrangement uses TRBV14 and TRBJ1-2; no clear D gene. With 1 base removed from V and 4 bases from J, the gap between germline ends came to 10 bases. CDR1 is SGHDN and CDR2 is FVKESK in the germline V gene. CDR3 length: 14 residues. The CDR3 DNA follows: TGTGCCAGCAGCCAAGGGGCCACCCGCTATGGCTACACCTTC. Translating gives CASSQGATRYGYTF.

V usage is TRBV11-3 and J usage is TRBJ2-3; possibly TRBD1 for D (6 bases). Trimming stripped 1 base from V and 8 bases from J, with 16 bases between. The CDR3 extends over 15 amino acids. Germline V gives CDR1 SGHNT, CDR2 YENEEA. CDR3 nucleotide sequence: TGTGCCAGCAGCTTAGGGGGGCAATCGTGGGGTACGCAGTATTTT. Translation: CASSLGGQSWGTQYF.

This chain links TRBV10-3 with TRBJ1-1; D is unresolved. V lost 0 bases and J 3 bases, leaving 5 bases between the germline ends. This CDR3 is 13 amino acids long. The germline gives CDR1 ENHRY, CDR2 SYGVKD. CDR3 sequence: CAISESIDTEAFF. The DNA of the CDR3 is TGTGCCATCAGTGAGTCTATTGACACTGAAGCTTTCTTT.

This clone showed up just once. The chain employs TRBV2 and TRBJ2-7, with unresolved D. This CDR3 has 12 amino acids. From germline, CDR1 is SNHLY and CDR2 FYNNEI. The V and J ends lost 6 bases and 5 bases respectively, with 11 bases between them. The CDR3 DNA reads TGTGCCAGCAGGAAAGGGCTCAACGAGCAGTACTTC. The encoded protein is CASRKGLNEQYF.

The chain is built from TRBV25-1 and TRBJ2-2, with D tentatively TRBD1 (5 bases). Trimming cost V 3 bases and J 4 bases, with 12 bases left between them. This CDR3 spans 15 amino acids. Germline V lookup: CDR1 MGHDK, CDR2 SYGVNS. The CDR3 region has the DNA TGTGCCAGCAGTGAGGCGACAGTCCCCACCGGGGAGCTGTTTTTT. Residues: CASSEATVPTGELFF. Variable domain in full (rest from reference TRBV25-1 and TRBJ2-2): EADIYQTPRYLVIGTGKKITLECSQTMGHDKMYWYQQDPGMELHLIHYSYGVNSTEKGDLSSESTVSRIRTEHFPLTLESARPSHTSQYLCASSEATVPTGELFFGEGSRLTVL.

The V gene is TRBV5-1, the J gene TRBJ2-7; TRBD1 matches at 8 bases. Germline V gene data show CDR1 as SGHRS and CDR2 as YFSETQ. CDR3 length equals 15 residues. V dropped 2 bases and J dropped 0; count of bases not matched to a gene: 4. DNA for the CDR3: TGCGCCAGCAGCTTTACGGGACAGGACTCCTACGAGCAGTACTTC. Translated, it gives CASSFTGQDSYEQYF.

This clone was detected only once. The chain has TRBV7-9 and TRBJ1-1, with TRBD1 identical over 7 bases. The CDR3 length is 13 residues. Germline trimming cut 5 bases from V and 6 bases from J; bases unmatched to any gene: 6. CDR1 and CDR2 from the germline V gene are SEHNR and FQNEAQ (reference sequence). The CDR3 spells CASSAQGTPEAFF. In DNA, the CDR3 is TGTGCCAGCAGCGCACAGGGGACCCCTGAAGCTTTCTTT. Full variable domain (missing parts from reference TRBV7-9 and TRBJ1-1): DTGVSQNPRHKITKRGQNVTFRCDPISEHNRLYWYRQTLGQGPEFLTYFQNEAQLEKSRLLSDRFSAERPKGSFSTLEIQRTEQGDSAMYLCASSAQGTPEAFFGQGTRLTVV.

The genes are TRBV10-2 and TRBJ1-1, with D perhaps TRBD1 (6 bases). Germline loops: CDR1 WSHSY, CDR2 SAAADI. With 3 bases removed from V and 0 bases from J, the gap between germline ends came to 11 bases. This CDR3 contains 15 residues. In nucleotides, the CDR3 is TGCGCCAGCAGTGATCGACAGGCCATGAACACTGAAGCTTTCTTT. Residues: CASSDRQAMNTEAFF.